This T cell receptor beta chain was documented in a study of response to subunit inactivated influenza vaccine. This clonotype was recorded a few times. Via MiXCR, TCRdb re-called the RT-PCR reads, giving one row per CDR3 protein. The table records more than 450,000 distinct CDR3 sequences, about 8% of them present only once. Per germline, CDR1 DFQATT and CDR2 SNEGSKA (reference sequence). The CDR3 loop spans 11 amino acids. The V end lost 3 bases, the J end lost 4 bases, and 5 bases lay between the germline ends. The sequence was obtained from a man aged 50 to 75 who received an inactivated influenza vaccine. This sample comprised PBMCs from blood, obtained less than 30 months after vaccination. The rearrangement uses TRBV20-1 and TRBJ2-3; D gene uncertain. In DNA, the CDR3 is TGCAGTGCTAGGTTCCCAGATACGCAGTATTTT. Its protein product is CSARFPDTQYF.